What follows are 27 T cell receptor beta chains derived from one specimen sequenced in a study of blood T cell repertoires in COVID-19. Sequencing was performed with immunoSEQ multiplex PCR; in TCRdb, only in-frame clones are kept and a portion is missing. In the table there are 350,000 to 550,000 clones, 80% to 90% of which are singletons. The source material was PBMCs or T cells enriched from blood (not recorded which). The receptors shown here come from a young man who had recovered from COVID-19.

This chain connects TRBV19 to TRBJ2-3, with 9 bases that match TRBD2. Unmatched junction bases numbered 11, after V lost 5 bases and J lost 2 bases. Germline CDR1 reads LNHDA; CDR2 reads SQIVND (reference sequence). The CDR3 loop spans 17 amino acids. In nucleotides, the CDR3 is TGTGCCAGTAGTTTCTTTCCGACTAGCGGACTCACAGATACGCAGTATTTT. Translation: CASSFFPTSGLTDTQYF.

The chain joins TRBV3-1 (or the pseudogene TRBV3-2) to TRBJ2-7, with 7 bases that match TRBD2. Losses at the gene ends were 8 bases for V and 5 bases for J; bases not matched to a gene: 9. In germline, CDR1 is LGHDT, CDR2 YNNKEL (reference sequence). The CDR3 is 13 residues long. Here the CDR3 reads CASAQRGRDEQYF. CDR3 coding DNA: TGTGCCAGCGCCCAGCGGGGCCGGGACGAGCAGTACTTC.

This chain joins TRBV19 and TRBJ1-5; tentatively, D is TRBD1 (5 bases). Germline lookup yields CDR1 LNHDA and CDR2 SQIVND (reference sequence). V shed 9 bases and J shed 4 bases, with 22 bases lying between them. The CDR3 length is 16 residues. CDR3 in amino acids: CASHNTGSGPNQPQHF. CDR3 nucleotides: TGTGCCAGCCACAATACAGGAAGTGGTCCAAATCAGCCCCAGCATTTT.

The V call is TRBV3-1 (or the pseudogene TRBV3-2), the J call TRBJ1-1; TRBD1 agrees at 7 bases. The length of the CDR3 is 17 residues. Losses at the gene ends were 1 base for V and 6 bases for J; bases not matched to a gene: 14. The germline V gene encodes CDR1 LGHDT and CDR2 YNNKEL (reference sequence). CDR3 sequence: CASSQGVREGGDAEAFF. The CDR3 nucleotides read TGTGCCAGCAGCCAAGGGGTACGGGAAGGGGGCGACGCTGAAGCTTTCTTT.

This sequence joins TRBV11-2 and TRBJ1-5; D is perhaps TRBD1 (6 bases). The CDR3 totals 14 residues. Trimming left V 4 bases short and J 2 bases short, with 9 bases between. Germline V gene sequence: CDR1 SGHAT, CDR2 FQNNGV. Here the CDR3 reads CASSSGVGNQPQHF. The CDR3 region has the DNA TGTGCCAGCAGCTCAGGGGTCGGCAATCAGCCCCAGCATTTT.

The rearrangement joins TRBV27 to TRBJ2-5; 9 nucleotides agree with TRBD1. The ends lost 5 bases at V and 4 bases at J; junction bases unmatched: 11. In germline, CDR1 is MNHEY, CDR2 SMNVEV (reference sequence). This CDR3 spans 16 amino acids. The CDR3 DNA sequence: TGTGCCAGCAGTAGATACAGGGGGCTCGTTGGAGAGACCCAGTACTTC. It is translated as CASSRYRGLVGETQYF.

The J gene is TRBJ2-7, the V gene TRBV29-1; 9 nucleotides align to TRBD2. The germline CDR1 and CDR2 sequences are SQVTM and ANQGSEA. CDR3 length: 13 amino acids. V shed 3 bases, J shed 6 bases, and the junction held 6 bases outside the gene matches. CDR3 sequence (DNA): TGCAGCGTTGATACCGGGACTAGCAGCGAGCAGTACTTC. It codes for CSVDTGTSSEQYF.

The chain employs TRBV2 and TRBJ2-3; D uncertain. Deletions cut 7 bases from V and 4 bases from J, with 15 bases between. From germline, CDR1 is SNHLY and CDR2 FYNNEI. The CDR3 is 14 amino acids. Here the CDR3 reads CASKFGGIPDTQYF. The CDR3 bases are TGTGCCAGCAAATTCGGTGGTATCCCAGATACGCAGTATTTT.

The chain joins TRBV7-9 to TRBJ1-1; D might be TRBD1 (6 bases). The CDR3 is made up of 15 amino acids. Trimming removed 3 bases at V and 0 bases at J, with 11 bases between. Germline V gives CDR1 SEHNR, CDR2 FQNEAQ (reference sequence). CDR3 region: CASSLMTGLNTEAFF. Here the CDR3 DNA reads TGTGCCAGCAGCTTGATGACAGGACTGAACACTGAAGCTTTCTTT.

This rearrangement joins TRBV11-2 to TRBJ1-5, with D unresolved. The CDR3 runs 13 residues. V dropped 5 bases and J dropped 3 bases, with 8 bases sitting between them. Germline V gene sequence: CDR1 SGHAT, CDR2 FQNNGV. The CDR3, as DNA: TGTGCCAGCAGCGAGGGATTCAATCAGCCCCAGCATTTT. Translated: CASSEGFNQPQHF.

This clone was seen a single time. This chain uses TRBV18 with TRBJ1-6; a possible D gene is TRBD1 (6 bases). V dropped 6 bases and J dropped 0 bases, with 12 bases sitting between them. The CDR3 spans 16 residues. The germline V gene has CDR1 KGHSH and CDR2 LQKENI. In nucleotides, the CDR3 is TGTGCCAGCTCGACTGACAGGAGCTCCTATAATTCACCCCTCCACTTT. It translates to CASSTDRSSYNSPLHF.

The chain links TRBV7-3 to TRBJ1-3; D not certain. The V gene's germline CDR1 is SGHTA and CDR2 FQGTGA. The CDR3 extends over 14 amino acids. V was trimmed by 3 bases and J by 0 bases, leaving 6 bases between them. CDR3 in amino acids: CASSLGFSGNTIYF. The CDR3 region has the DNA TGTGCCAGCAGCTTGGGCTTCTCTGGAAACACCATATATTTT.

The chain links TRBV9 to TRBJ1-2; no firm D call. The CDR3 covers 14 residues. Germline CDR1 reads SGDLS; CDR2 reads YYNGEE. V lost 5 bases and J lost 6, with 17 bases in between. The CDR3 reads CASRPPRGPNGYTF. CDR3 bases: TGTGCCAGCAGACCCCCACGAGGGCCCAATGGCTACACCTTC.

The V gene is TRBV10-2, the J gene TRBJ1-2; TRBD1 matches 12 bases. Germline V gives CDR1 WSHSY, CDR2 SAAADI. Trimming cost V 0 bases and J 5 bases; bases outside gene matches: 7. CDR3 length: 17 amino acids. The CDR3 coding sequence is TGCGCCAGCAGTGAGTCGGTGGGACAGGGGGCGTTATATGGCTACACCTTC. This translates into CASSESVGQGALYGYTF.

This clone was picked up one time. This rearrangement joins TRBV12-3 or TRBV12-4 to TRBJ2-7; no reliable D call. V gave up 3 bases and J gave up 0 bases, with 6 bases separating them. The CDR3 sequence is 13 residues long. CDR3 sequence (DNA): TGTGCCAGCAGTTTTTCAAACTCCTACGAGCAGTACTTC. Its protein product is CASSFSNSYEQYF.

The V gene is TRBV7-9, the J gene TRBJ2-2; TRBD2 matches at 12 bases. The V gene's germline CDR1 is SEHNR and CDR2 FQNEAQ (reference sequence). With 3 bases clipped from V and 5 bases from J, the junction kept 4 bases outside the gene matches. The CDR3 totals 16 residues. The CDR3 DNA reads TGTGCCAGCAGCTTCAGTACTAGCGGGAGGACCGGGGAGCTGTTTTTT. Amino acids: CASSFSTSGRTGELFF.

This chain joins TRBV29-1 and TRBJ2-3; 10 bases are a match to TRBD2. J was trimmed by 3 bases and V by 0 bases; bases with no gene match: 6. Per the germline V gene, CDR1 is SQVTM and CDR2 is ANQGSEA. CDR3 length: 16 amino acids. For the CDR3, the DNA is TGCAGCGTTGAAGATCGACTAGCGGGCATGACAGATACGCAGTATTTT. It is translated as CSVEDRLAGMTDTQYF.

The V and J genes are TRBV5-1 and TRBJ1-1, with 7 nucleotides matching TRBD1. Losses at the gene ends were 0 bases for V and 7 bases for J; bases not matched to a gene: 3. The CDR3 has 13 residues. CDR1 and CDR2 (germline): SGHRS, YFSETQ. The CDR3 coding sequence is TGCGCCAGCAGCTTGGAAGGACAGGTTGAAGCTTTCTTT. Amino acids: CASSLEGQVEAFF.

This chain links TRBV15 with TRBJ1-5, with 9 bases identical to TRBD1. V was clipped by 3 bases and J by 2 bases; unmatched bases: 14. The germline gives CDR1 LNHNV, CDR2 YYDKDF (reference sequence). This CDR3 is built from 19 residues. The CDR3 here is CATSSMTGGVVLGNQPQHF. CDR3 bases: TGTGCCACCAGCAGTATGACAGGGGGGGTTGTTTTAGGCAATCAGCCCCAGCATTTT.

This clone came up many times. V and J are TRBV5-1 and TRBJ2-3, with 11 bases identical to TRBD2. Per germline, CDR1 SGHRS and CDR2 YFSETQ. The CDR3 covers 16 residues. The J segment lost 1 base and the V segment lost 2 bases, leaving 3 bases of the junction unmatched. CDR3 loop: CASSFGTSGGTDTQYF. The CDR3, as DNA: TGCGCCAGCAGCTTCGGGACTAGCGGAGGCACAGATACGCAGTATTTT.

CDR3 DNA sequence: TGTGCCATCAGGGGGGTCGGCGGGAGCGAACCAGATACGCAGTATTTT. Translated: CAIRGVGGSEPDTQYF. V gene TRBV10-3 combines with J gene TRBJ2-3, with 7 bases that match TRBD2. In germline, CDR1 is ENHRY, CDR2 SYGVKD. This CDR3 comprises 16 residues. Trimming at V came to 6 bases and at J to 4 bases, leaving 13 bases not matched to a gene.

V gene TRBV7-9 combines with J gene TRBJ2-5; D may be TRBD2 (6 bases). V dropped 4 bases and J dropped 3 bases, with 15 bases sitting between them. The CDR3 runs 15 residues. Germline V gene sequence: CDR1 SEHNR, CDR2 FQNEAQ (reference sequence). CDR3 region: CASSYTSGSKETQYF. The DNA for the CDR3 is TGTGCCAGCAGCTATACCTCCGGGAGTAAAGAGACCCAGTACTTC.

The rearrangement uses TRBV5-5 and TRBJ2-1, with D unclear. The CDR3 totals 15 residues. CDR1 and CDR2 (germline): SGHKS, YYEKEE (reference sequence). Trimming took off 2 bases at V and 0 bases at J, with 9 bases between the two ends. The CDR3 DNA sequence: TGTGCCAGCAGCTTCCAGGTGAGCTCCTACAATGAGCAGTTCTTC. Encoded protein: CASSFQVSSYNEQFF.

The chain combines TRBV30 with TRBJ1-2; 9 nucleotides line up with TRBD1. The CDR3 covers 13 residues. V was clipped by 3 bases and J by 6 bases; unmatched bases: 5. Germline V gives CDR1 GTSNPN, CDR2 SVGIG (reference sequence). Here the CDR3 reads CAWRLQGADGYTF. In DNA, the CDR3 is TGTGCCTGGAGATTACAGGGGGCGGATGGCTACACCTTC. The variable domain in full, with the rest retrieved from reference TRBV30 and TRBJ1-2, is SQTIHQWPATLVQPVGSPLSLECTVEGTSNPNLYWYRQAAGRGLQLLFYSVGIGQISSEVPQNLSASRPQDRQFILSSKKLLLSDSGFYLCAWRLQGADGYTFGSGTRLTVV.

Worth noting for this clone: This same CDR3 is encoded by further DNA sequences in the sample. The chain joins TRBV28 to TRBJ1-2; 10 bases line up with TRBD1. Germline V gene sequence: CDR1 MDHEN, CDR2 SYDVKM. The CDR3 is 13 amino acids. V was clipped by 6 bases and J by 5 bases; unmatched bases: 3. In nucleotides, the CDR3 is TGTGCCAGCAGCATGGGACAGGGGTATGGCTACACCTTC. Protein sequence: CASSMGQGYGYTF.

This clone was seen only a few times. The V call is TRBV7-2, the J call TRBJ1-6; D is unresolved. This CDR3 is built from 16 residues. CDR1 is SGHTA, CDR2 FQGNSA, per germline. Trimming removed 5 bases at V and 7 bases at J, with 18 bases between. In DNA form, the CDR3 reads TGTGCCAGCAGCCTACCTAATGGAGGTTCCAATTCACCCCTCCACTTT. Translation gives CASSLPNGGSNSPLHF.

V gene TRBV27 combines with J gene TRBJ2-3; 13 bases align to TRBD2. CDR1 and CDR2 from the germline V gene are MNHEY and SMNVEV (reference sequence). V gave up 5 bases and J gave up 5 bases; unmatched junction bases: 4. The CDR3 totals 15 residues. CDR3 coding DNA: TGTGCCAGCAGTGGCCGGACTAGCGGGGGAGATACGCAGTATTTT. Its protein is CASSGRTSGGDTQYF.